Sequencing of this T cell receptor beta chain was carried out in a study of HIV-infected patients and healthy controls. Notes on the study in general: MAIT alpha-chain CDR3s were frequent in healthy controls, depleted in HIV+.

J lost 0 bases, V lost 8 bases, and 4 bases had no gene match. The CDR3 consists of 13 residues. Germline-derived CDR1 and CDR2 are SNHLY and FYNNEI. cDNA was made from approximately 0.55 ug RNA using alpha and beta constant primers. Using multiplexing indices, alpha and beta chain libraries were generated apart by chain-specific third strand synthesis. Each CDR3 protein gets one entry after TCRdb re-called the 5' RACE reads with MiXCR. The table shows some 6,900 distinct CDR3 sequences, with 11% occurring only once. Whole blood was used without fractionation, so all unsorted peripheral T cells were included. Points on this clonotype: Its antigen is not identified.

Here the sequenced sample was blood, taken before antiretroviral therapy. This sequence was found in an adult with HIV infection. The V call is TRBV2, the J call TRBJ2-7, with TRBD2 identical over 7 bases. CDR3 in amino acids: CASGDYASYEQYF. In nucleotides, the CDR3 is TGTGCCAGCGGGGACTATGCCTCCTACGAGCAGTACTTC.